The T cell receptor (beta chain) described here comes from a study of T-cell memory formation after mild COVID-19. Notes on this clonotype: At one end, the junction sequence differs from germline, possibly due to a read error.

TCRdb re-derived calls from the 5' RACE reads in MiXCR, one entry per CDR3 protein. The sample yields a few hundred thousand distinct CDR3 sequences, roughly 15% seen once. This CDR3 comprises 12 residues. From germline, CDR1 is ENHRY and CDR2 SYGVKD. The source material was PBMCs or a T cell subset sorted from them (not recorded which). This chain joins TRBV10-3 and TRBJ2-6, with a possible D match to TRBD1 (5 bases). This clonotype originated in a young man who had mild COVID-19 (a few samples of this study predate the infection). Cell type and time point are not known. The chain's CDR3 is CAVRDGANVLTF. In DNA form, the CDR3 reads TGTGCCGTCAGGGATGGGGCCAACGTCCTGACTTTC.